This entry is about one TCR beta chain. Profiling relied on immunoSEQ multiplex PCR, and the TCRdb table lists in-frame clones only, not all of them. The profile shows roughly 400,000 clones, approximately 91% of them singletons. Treatment defined: around 19 received Ad26.COV2.S at low or high dose, single or two shots; about five received placebo; per-sample allocation not given. Day 63 after the first vaccine or placebo injection was the time point for sampling. This entry is derived from a study of Ad26.COV2.S vaccination and SARS-CoV-2 variants. At the level of the study: Donor had been placed in the Ad26.COV2.S arm of the COV1001 trial. Intramuscular Ad26.COV2.S doses were given once or twice, 56 days apart.

The CDR3 spans 15 residues. Trimming at V came to 2 bases and at J to 5 bases, leaving 8 bases not matched to a gene. CDR1 SGHRS and CDR2 YFSETQ come from the germline V gene. The TCR comes from a person between 18 and 59 years old who received the Ad26.COV2.S COVID-19 vaccine or a placebo. The V call is TRBV5-1, the J call TRBJ2-7; 9 bases agree with TRBD1. Sample: peripheral blood, taken in a trial of Ad26.COV2.S vaccine versus placebo. The CDR3 coding sequence is TGCGCCAGCAGCTTTCGGGACAGGGTGCTAGACGAGCAGTACTTC. This sequence encodes CASSFRDRVLDEQYF.